A single T cell receptor (beta chain) is shown here with its context. These data come from a study of T cells in Graves' hyperthyroidism and ophthalmopathy. The CDR3 runs to 11 residues. V was cut by 3 bases and J by 15 bases, with 9 bases left in between. Germline V gene sequence: CDR1 MNHNS, CDR2 SASEGT. Regions amplified from RNA transcripts were the TCR beta CDR3 regions. During a first-round RT-PCR of the TCR CDR3, the HTBI primer set was used. TCRdb redid the calling of the multiplex PCR reads with MiXCR, one entry per CDR3 protein. The sample contains approximately 620,000 distinct CDR3 sequences, about 16% of which appear only once.

This sequence originates from a woman aged 40 to 50 with Graves' ophthalmopathy. Sample: blood. The V gene is TRBV6-1, the J gene TRBJ1-6; D gene ambiguous. CDR3 sequence (DNA): TGTGCCAGCAGTGAGCGGGAACTCCTCCACTTT. Its protein product is CASSERELLHF.